This T cell receptor (beta chain) was identified in a study of regulatory T cells in long-lasting Graves disease. Findings of the study overall: Persistent disease preferred TRBV28, TRBJ1-2 and TRBJ2-5; new disease, TRBV20-1 and TRBJ2-1.

Assembly of TCR beta libraries relied on iRepertoire HTBI primers together with Arm-PCR of CDR3 regions. TCRdb ran MiXCR on the multiplex PCR reads and lists one entry per CDR3 protein. The data hold 550,000 to 650,000 distinct CDR3 sequences, with 15% to 20% observed a single time. Time point of the sample: newly diagnosed GD, antithyroid drugs for less than 3 months. Extracted RNA from PBMCs served as the source of the TCR library. Ten or more counts support this clonotype. Antigen specificity is unknown. The V gene end was trimmed by 1 base and the J gene end by 6 bases; junction bases not matched to a gene: 3. CDR3 length equals 14 residues. Germline CDR1 reads SEHNR; CDR2 reads FQNEAQ (reference sequence). This sample was shared with a second study, whose subject was T cells in Graves' hyperthyroidism and ophthalmopathy.

Sequenced material: peripheral blood mononuclear cells (PBMCs), taken at new diagnosis, from a patient treated with antithyroid drugs. V usage is TRBV7-9 and J usage is TRBJ2-1; 7 nucleotides align to TRBD2. The sequence was obtained from a man aged 18 to 29 with Graves disease. CDR3 loop: CASSLGASGNEQFF. In DNA form, the CDR3 reads TGTGCCAGCAGCTTAGGGGCTAGCGGCAATGAGCAGTTCTTC.